The clone carrying this T cell receptor (beta chain) came up many times. Its antigen is undetermined. The sample is drawn from a study of T cells in Graves' hyperthyroidism and ophthalmopathy. Study-wide results and caveats: The authors' 13 V-J model separated ophthalmopathy from stable hyperthyroidism.

In the ophthalmopathy cohort, Clinical Activity Score was at least 3, NOSPECS grade at least 4, and duration under 3 months. The CDR3 loop spans 13 amino acids. V gave up 6 bases and J gave up 4 bases, with 12 bases separating them. The CDR3 regions of TCR beta were amplified from RNA transcripts. The TCR CDR3 was amplified in a first-round RT-PCR using the HTBI primer set. One entry per CDR3 protein results from TCRdb running MiXCR on the multiplex PCR reads. The table records over 350,000 distinct CDR3 sequences, roughly an eighth of them present only once. The chain combines TRBV12-3 or TRBV12-4 with TRBJ1-2; tentative D call: TRBD1 (5 bases). The sample taken for sequencing was blood. The sequence was obtained from a man over 45 with Graves' ophthalmopathy. The CDR3 sequence: CASSQRQIYGYTF. The CDR3 DNA sequence: TGTGCCAGCAGCCAACGACAGATCTATGGCTACACCTTC.